This TCR beta chain stems from a study of shared clonotypes between healthy human individuals. General study findings and limits: Naive subsets, compared against memory subsets, generally had larger estimated richness values.

With regard to this clone: What it binds is unknown.

Germline V gene lookup returns CDR1 SGHNT and CDR2 YYREEE (reference sequence). This CDR3 is 14 amino acids long. V was shortened by 0 bases and J by 1 base, with 4 bases between the two germline ends. Naive CD8 cells lacked CD45RO and underwent positive selection for CCR7, leaving out terminally differentiated effector memory CD45RA+ cells. Produced via immunoSEQ multiplex PCR; TCRdb's table is partial and in-frame only. The data contain roughly 650,000 clones, about 95% of them seen just once; the ten biggest clones take up about 0.12%. The chain uses TRBV5-4 and TRBJ2-2; D call uncertain. Input material: naive CD8+ T cells sorted from blood. The clonotype comes from a woman in her twenties or thirties in good health. The CDR3 region is CASSLGGNTGELFF. DNA of the CDR3: TGTGCCAGCAGCTTGGGGGGGAACACCGGGGAGCTGTTTTTT.